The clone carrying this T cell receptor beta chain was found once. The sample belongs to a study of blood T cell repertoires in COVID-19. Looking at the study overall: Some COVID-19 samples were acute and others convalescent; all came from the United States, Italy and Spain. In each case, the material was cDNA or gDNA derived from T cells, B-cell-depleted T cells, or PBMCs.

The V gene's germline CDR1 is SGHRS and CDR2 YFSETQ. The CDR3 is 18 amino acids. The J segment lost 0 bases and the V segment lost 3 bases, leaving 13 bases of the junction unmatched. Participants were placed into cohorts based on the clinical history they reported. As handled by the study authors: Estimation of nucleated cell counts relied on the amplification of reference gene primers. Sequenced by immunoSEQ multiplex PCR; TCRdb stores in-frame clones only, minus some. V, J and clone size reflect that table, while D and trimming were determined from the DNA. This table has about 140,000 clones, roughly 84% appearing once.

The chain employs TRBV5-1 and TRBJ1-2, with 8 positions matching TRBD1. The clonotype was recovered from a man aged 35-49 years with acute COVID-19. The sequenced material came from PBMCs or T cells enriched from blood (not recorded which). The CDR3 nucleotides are TGCGCCAGCAGCTCGCCCAAACCGGGACAGGCGCCTAACTATGGCTACACCTTC. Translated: CASSSPKPGQAPNYGYTF. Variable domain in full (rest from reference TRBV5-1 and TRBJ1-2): KAGVTQTPRYLIKTRGQQVTLSCSPISGHRSVSWYQQTPGQGLQFLFEYFSETQRNKGNFPGRFSGRQFSNSRSEMNVSTLELGDSALYLCASSSPKPGQAPNYGYTFGSGTRLTVV.